The 10 T cell receptor beta chains reported below all come from one sample, sequenced in a study of beta chain features in type 1 diabetes. Findings of the study overall: TCRB CDR3 length was moderately but significantly reduced in all four CD4+ subsets of Type 1 diabetes patients.

The study reverse transcribed the entire isolated RNA, so it sequenced expressed TCRB transcripts. Method: immunoSEQ multiplex PCR; TCRdb's copy keeps in-frame clones and lacks some. The table records hundreds of thousands of clones, 11% to 15% of them present only once. Their recognized antigens are unknown. The sequenced sample was naive CD4+ T cells from blood. The receptors were sampled from a man aged 18 to 35 with type 1 diabetes.

The chain is built from TRBV30 and TRBJ1-3; 7 nucleotides agree with TRBD1. CDR3 length equals 19 residues. The J segment lost 0 bases and the V segment lost 3 bases, leaving 17 bases of the junction unmatched. CDR1 and CDR2 (germline): GTSNPN, SVGIG (reference sequence). CDR3 in DNA: TGTGCCTGGAGACCGGGGACAGCCGTGAGCTCATCCTCTGGAAACACCATATATTTT. Translated: CAWRPGTAVSSSSGNTIYF.

CDR3 DNA sequence: TGTGCCAGCGCCTCCACCCGGTTTCAAGAGACCCAGTACTTC. It encodes CASASTRFQETQYF. The V call is TRBV18, the J call TRBJ2-5; D not certain. Per the germline V gene, CDR1 is KGHSH and CDR2 is LQKENI. This CDR3 is built from 14 residues. V gave up 8 bases and J gave up 2 bases, with 15 bases separating them.

This clone showed up just a few times. V gene TRBV7-9 combines with J gene TRBJ2-2, with TRBD2 identical over 8 bases. Germline CDR1 SEHNR, CDR2 FQNEAQ (reference sequence). Germline trimming cut 1 base from V and 7 bases from J; bases unmatched to any gene: 5. This CDR3 has 15 residues. CDR3 in amino acids: CASSLVAGGNGELFF. DNA for the CDR3: TGTGCCAGCAGCTTAGTTGCGGGAGGAAACGGGGAGCTGTTTTTT.

The chain has TRBV29-1 and TRBJ2-1; D is perhaps TRBD1 (5 bases). This CDR3 spans 12 amino acids. CDR1 and CDR2 (germline): SQVTM, ANQGSEA. The ends were cut back, 0 bases at V and 16 bases at J, with 16 bases in the middle. The CDR3 nucleotides read TGCAGCGTTGAAGATCGGCAGGGCGTTTTATTCTTC. Translation gives CSVEDRQGVLFF.

The rearrangement uses TRBV11-2 and TRBJ2-7; 9 bases fit TRBD2. The V and J ends lost 1 base and 4 bases, in that order; junction bases with no gene match: 8. The CDR3 contains 16 residues. Germline V gene data show CDR1 as SGHAT and CDR2 as FQNNGV. The CDR3 nucleotides are TGTGCCAGCAGCTTAGGGCCTAGCGGGAATGGTTACGAGCAGTACTTC. Its protein product is CASSLGPSGNGYEQYF.

The rearrangement links TRBV7-9 to TRBJ2-2, with TRBD1 matching 11 bases. The V segment lost 3 bases and the J segment 6 bases; nucleotides outside the gene matches: 3. This CDR3 is 15 amino acids long. From germline, CDR1 is SEHNR and CDR2 FQNEAQ (reference sequence). The CDR3 protein is CASSFGTGGPGELFF. DNA of the CDR3: TGTGCCAGCAGCTTCGGGACAGGGGGACCCGGGGAGCTGTTTTTT.

This sequence joins TRBV2 and TRBJ1-6; D is possibly TRBD1 (5 bases). Germline V CDR1 and CDR2: SNHLY, FYNNEI. V was pared by 6 bases and J by 7 bases, with 19 bases between. The CDR3 extends over 16 amino acids. The CDR3: CASRATHGRGNSPLHF. CDR3 nucleotides: TGTGCCAGCAGGGCTACTCACGGACGGGGGAATTCACCCCTCCACTTT.

Only a few counts were recorded for this clone. The CDR3 loop is CASSLDRNEQFF. CDR3 DNA sequence: TGTGCCAGCAGCTTAGATAGGAATGAGCAGTTCTTC. The chain employs TRBV11-3 and TRBJ2-1; D is unclear. This CDR3 is built from 12 residues. CDR1 SGHNT and CDR2 YENEEA come from the germline V gene. V lost 0 bases and J lost 7, with 4 bases in between.

In its sample, this clone was seen a few times. J is TRBJ1-4 and V is TRBV4-2, with no clear D. V lost 5 bases to trimming and J lost 7 bases, with 17 bases between them. This CDR3 contains 15 residues. Germline V gene sequence: CDR1 LGHNA, CDR2 YNFKEQ. The CDR3 DNA reads as TGTGCCAGCAGCTTAGAGGATTTCTTTACTGAAAAACTGTTTTTT. Amino acid sequence: CASSLEDFFTEKLFF.

The chain joins TRBV18 to TRBJ1-4; D remains unclear. Trimming shortened V by 1 base and J by 5 bases, and 8 bases separated the two germline ends. The V gene's germline CDR1 is KGHSH and CDR2 LQKENI. This CDR3 is 14 amino acids long. CDR3 sequence reads: CASSPQEGNEKLFF. CDR3 bases: TGTGCCAGCTCACCACAGGAAGGGAATGAAAAACTGTTTTTT.